Listed here are 17 T cell receptor beta chains from one sample, sequenced in a study of vaccination effects on CD4 cells after COVID-19 (dated by TCRdb to 2022 to 2024). In the ViraFEST assay, PBMC were stimulated with viral peptide pools, and antigen-specific CD4+ T cell clonotypes were then identified by expansion using TCR sequencing. After about 10 days of culture, CD4+ T cells were isolated with the EasySep CD4+ T cell isolation kit. Participants received two doses of either the BNT162b2 or the mRNA-1273 mRNA SARS-CoV-2 vaccine. The library was built by means of the immunoSEQ multiplex PCR assay. TCRdb carries this immuneACCESS record with in-frame sequences only. Its versions omit some clonotypes, under half of them owing to an unresolved V gene in the studies checked, with the rest unexplained. This sample has 25,000 to 30,000 clones in its table, and roughly 71% of those were observed once. The ten biggest clones cover about 10% of the sample.

No antigen has been assigned to these receptors. This material consisted of CD4+ T cells from PBMCs cultured with HCoV-NL63 spike peptides, taken after COVID-19 vaccination. Sample cell subset or site, as interpreted from the label and publication: HCoV-NL63 spike overlapping peptide pool stimulation. The receptors here all came from a human donor who received a COVID-19 vaccine.

This sequence joins TRBV5-1 and TRBJ2-3, with TRBD2 matching 11 bases. V lost 4 bases, J lost 5 bases, and 9 bases stayed unmatched. Looked up from germline, CDR1 is SGHRS and CDR2 is YFSETQ. The CDR3 totals 16 residues. CDR3 nucleotides: TGCGCCAGCAGCCCCTTAGCGGGGGGGCCTGGAGATACGCAGTATTTT. This gives the protein CASSPLAGGPGDTQYF.

This clone showed up just once. This chain uses TRBV5-4 with TRBJ2-7, with D possibly TRBD1 on 5 matching bases. CDR3 size: 15 residues. The germline V gene has CDR1 SGHNT and CDR2 YYREEE (reference sequence). Between the trimmed V and J ends, which lost 0 bases and 0 bases, there was a span of 10 bases. The CDR3 loop is CASSLAGQGSYEQYF. CDR3 nucleotide sequence: TGTGCCAGCAGCTTGGCCGGGCAGGGCTCCTACGAGCAGTACTTC.

V is TRBV4-1 and J is TRBJ1-1; D call uncertain. V was pared by 5 bases and J by 4 bases, with 14 bases between. Germline assignment: CDR1 MGHRA and CDR2 YSYEKL. The CDR3 length is 14 residues. CDR3 DNA sequence: TGCGCCAGCAGCGGACCCCTCCGGGGCACTGAAGCTTTCTTT. This sequence encodes CASSGPLRGTEAFF.

The chain combines TRBV29-1 with TRBJ1-1; possibly TRBD1 for D (5 bases). Germline loops: CDR1 SQVTM, CDR2 ANQGSEA. Trimming removed 6 bases at V and 3 bases at J, with 11 bases between. The CDR3 sequence is 12 residues long. The DNA of the CDR3 is TGCAGCGTCGGACGGGGGGACACTGAAGCTTTCTTT. Its protein is CSVGRGDTEAFF.

The rearrangement joins TRBV18 to TRBJ1-2, with 9 bases aligning to TRBD1. The CDR3 sequence is 16 residues long. Germline V gives CDR1 KGHSH, CDR2 LQKENI. J lost 6 bases, V lost 3 bases, and 11 bases had no gene match. In DNA, the CDR3 is TGTGCCAGCTCACCGCGTCCGGGACAGGGCGACGATGGCTACACCTTC. Residues: CASSPRPGQGDDGYTF.

This clone was seen only a few times. This chain links TRBV5-5 with TRBJ2-1, with 13 bases identical to TRBD2. Germline V gene lookup returns CDR1 SGHKS and CDR2 YYEKEE (reference sequence). This CDR3 has 19 residues. Germline trimming cut 4 bases from V and 0 bases from J; bases unmatched to any gene: 10. The CDR3, as DNA: TGTGCCAGCAGCCATGGGGGACTAGCGGGGCCAAGCTCCTACAATGAGCAGTTCTTC. Its translation: CASSHGGLAGPSSYNEQFF.

The chain recombines TRBV5-5 with TRBJ2-5; 8 bases are a match to TRBD2. The CDR3 covers 18 residues. CDR1 SGHKS and CDR2 YYEKEE come from the germline V gene (reference sequence). Trimming cost V 3 bases and J 2 bases; bases outside gene matches: 15. The CDR3 DNA follows: TGTGCCAGCAGCTCATCCCCTAAACAGCGGGGGTCTCAAGAGACCCAGTACTTC. Translated, it gives CASSSSPKQRGSQETQYF. Supplemented by reference TRBV5-5 and TRBJ2-5, the full variable domain reads DAGVTQSPTHLIKTRGQQVTLRCSPISGHKSVSWYQQVLGQGPQFIFQYYEKEERGRGNFPDRFSARQFPNYSSELNVNALLLGDSALYLCASSSSPKQRGSQETQYFGPGTRLLVL.

The chain is built from TRBV9 and TRBJ2-2; D remains unclear. CDR3 length: 14 residues. The ends were cut back, 0 bases at V and 4 bases at J, with 7 bases in the middle. Germline V gene lookup returns CDR1 SGDLS and CDR2 YYNGEE. The CDR3, as DNA: TGTGCCAGCAGCGTAGCTACGAGCACCGGGGAGCTGTTTTTT. This encodes CASSVATSTGELFF.

This chain joins TRBV2 and TRBJ1-5, with D possibly being TRBD1 (6 bases). CDR1 and CDR2 from the germline V gene are SNHLY and FYNNEI. The ends were cut back, 1 base at V and 4 bases at J, with 8 bases in the middle. CDR3 length: 14 residues. The CDR3 reads CASSEGTDNQPQHF. The CDR3 coding sequence is TGTGCCAGCAGTGAAGGGACAGATAATCAGCCCCAGCATTTT.

The rearrangement links TRBV19 to TRBJ1-2, with D tentatively TRBD1 (6 bases). The CDR3 runs 14 residues. Germline V lookup: CDR1 LNHDA, CDR2 SQIVND (reference sequence). Trimming removed 5 bases from V and 4 bases from J, with 14 bases in between. The CDR3 sequence: CASSETQGTYGYTF. The CDR3 bases are TGTGCCAGTAGTGAGACACAGGGTACCTATGGCTACACCTTC.

The V call is TRBV10-1, the J call TRBJ1-1, with a possible D match to TRBD1 (5 bases). The germline gives CDR1 WNHNN, CDR2 SYGVQD (reference sequence). This CDR3 region has 13 residues. Deletions cut 0 bases from V and 7 bases from J, with 9 bases between. In nucleotides, the CDR3 is TGCGCCAGCAGTGAGTCAGTGGGGGATGAAGCTTTCTTT. It translates to CASSESVGDEAFF.

The chain recombines TRBV21-1 with TRBJ2-7; the table's D gene call, TRBD2, was not cross checked with the DNA. TRBV21-1 counts as a pseudogene. This CDR3 contains 15 residues. Here the CDR3 reads CASSKEKRELYEQYF. CDR3 nucleotide sequence: TGTGCCAGCAGCAAAGAAAAGAGGGAGTTATACGAGCAGTACTTC.

The chain uses TRBV11-3 and TRBJ2-1, with a possible D match to TRBD1 (5 bases). Trimming left V 8 bases short and J 9 bases short, with 14 bases between. The CDR3 spans 12 residues. Germline V gene sequence: CDR1 SGHNT, CDR2 YENEEA. Here the CDR3 DNA reads TGTGCCAGCTCTCTGGGGCGGAGTGAGCAGTTCTTC. Protein: CASSLGRSEQFF.

The chain recombines TRBV7-9 with TRBJ1-6, with D possibly TRBD1 on 5 matching bases. V lost 5 bases and J 7 bases, leaving 18 bases between the germline ends. This CDR3 is built from 16 residues. The germline CDR1 and CDR2 sequences are SEHNR and FQNEAQ (reference sequence). As DNA, the CDR3 is TGTGCCAGCAGCAACGAGGTAGGGGTAGGGAATTCACCCCTCCACTTT. This gives the protein CASSNEVGVGNSPLHF.

By sample share, this clone is medium-sized. DNA of the CDR3: TGTGCCACCTCAGAGAACAGGTTTAGTGGGGCCAACGTCCTGACTTTC. This codes for CATSENRFSGANVLTF. The rearrangement joins TRBV21-1 to TRBJ2-6; the table's D call, TRBD1, has no DNA check behind it. TRBV21-1 is given as a pseudogene. The CDR3 length is 16 residues.

This clone was observed a few times. The chain is built from TRBV30 and TRBJ1-6; perhaps TRBD1 as D (5 bases). Germline values: CDR1 GTSNPN, CDR2 SVGIG (reference sequence). The CDR3 loop spans 13 amino acids. Between the trimmed V and J ends, which lost 4 bases and 7 bases, there was a span of 11 bases. The chain's CDR3 is CAWTPPGNSPLHF. CDR3 nucleotide sequence: TGTGCCTGGACTCCCCCAGGGAATTCACCCCTCCACTTT. Supplemented by reference TRBV30 and TRBJ1-6, the full variable domain reads SQTIHQWPATLVQPVGSPLSLECTVEGTSNPNLYWYRQAAGRGLQLLFYSVGIGQISSEVPQNLSASRPQDRQFILSSKKLLLSDSGFYLCAWTPPGNSPLHFGNGTRLTVT.

This clone was counted once. V is TRBV6-5 and J is TRBJ2-7, with TRBD1 matching 9 bases. Looked up from germline, CDR1 is MNHEY and CDR2 is SVGAGI. The junction had 4 bases not matched to a gene; V was cut back by 8 bases and J by 2 bases. The CDR3 has 13 amino acids. CDR3 in amino acids: CASGGTGTYEQYF. CDR3 nucleotide sequence: TGTGCCAGCGGGGGGACAGGGACCTACGAGCAGTACTTC.